This TCR beta chain was identified during a study of blood T cell repertoires in COVID-19. CDR3 length equals 17 residues. Per germline, CDR1 LNHNV and CDR2 YYDKDF (reference sequence). After removal of 0 bases from V and 8 bases from J, the junction contained 7 bases not matched to a gene. Profiled with immunoSEQ multiplex PCR; TCRdb holds only in-frame clones, not every one. The table records 55,000 to 85,000 clones, about 90% of them present only once. Material: peripheral blood. V and J are TRBV15 and TRBJ1-4; TRBD1 aligns across 12 bases. The sequence was collected from a human donor in a cohort sampled during active COVID-19. The CDR3 spells CATSRDGTGGLGEKLFF. For the CDR3, the DNA is TGTGCCACCAGCAGAGATGGGACAGGGGGCCTTGGGGAAAAACTGTTTTTT.